This entry lists 18 T cell receptor beta chains sequenced from one sample in a study of CD8 T cells in Susac syndrome. Random hexamers were used to reverse transcribe an amount of about 0.45 to 1 ug RNA. From the immunoSEQ multiplex PCR reads, TCRdb called clonotypes with MiXCR, one entry per CDR3 protein. The table records 150,000 to 200,000 distinct CDR3 sequences, roughly 94% of them present only once. Sample: CD4+ T cells from PBMCs. Receptors were obtained from a human donor with multiple sclerosis.

The J gene is TRBJ2-1, the V gene TRBV2; TRBD2 matches 9 bases. With 6 bases clipped from V and 3 bases from J, the junction kept 9 bases outside the gene matches. CDR3 size: 16 residues. Germline loops: CDR1 SNHLY, CDR2 FYNNEI. CDR3 DNA sequence: TGTGCCAGCAGCCCAAGGGTAGCGGGAGTCTACAATGAGCAGTTCTTC. Translating gives CASSPRVAGVYNEQFF.

The count of this clonotype is one. The chain carries TRBV25-1 and TRBJ1-4; 8 bases are shared with TRBD1. Looked up from germline, CDR1 is MGHDK and CDR2 is SYGVNS. The V and J ends lost 6 bases and 10 bases, in that order; junction bases with no gene match: 7. This CDR3 region has 13 residues. The CDR3 nucleotides are TGTGCCAGCAGGGACAGGGTTGGGGGAAAACTGTTTTTT. The encoded protein is CASRDRVGGKLFF. Based on the CDR3 plus reference TRBV25-1 and TRBJ1-4, the full variable domain is EADIYQTPRYLVIGTGKKITLECSQTMGHDKMYWYQQDPGMELHLIHYSYGVNSTEKGDLSSESTVSRIRTEHFPLTLESARPSHTSQYLCASRDRVGGKLFFGSGTQLSVL.

V is TRBV9 and J is TRBJ2-7, with D possibly being TRBD2 (5 bases). From germline, CDR1 is SGDLS and CDR2 YYNGEE. The length of the CDR3 is 12 residues. The ends were cut back, 6 bases at V and 4 bases at J, with 11 bases in the middle. CDR3 sequence: CASIPSWYEQYF. The CDR3 DNA follows: TGTGCCAGCATTCCTAGCTGGTACGAGCAGTACTTC.

This chain joins TRBV6-2 or TRBV6-3 and TRBJ2-2; D is uncertain. CDR3 length equals 15 residues. Germline V gene lookup returns CDR1 MNHEY and CDR2 SVGEGT. V was shortened by 7 bases and J by 2 bases, with 14 bases between the two germline ends. CDR3 sequence (DNA): TGTGCCAGCACCCCCCGGGCCTATAACACCGGGGAGCTGTTTTTT. It encodes CASTPRAYNTGELFF.

V gene TRBV20-1 combines with J gene TRBJ1-2; unclear D gene. Looked up from germline, CDR1 is DFQATT and CDR2 is SNEGSKA (reference sequence). The CDR3 covers 15 residues. V lost 0 bases and J lost 2, with 13 bases in between. This chain's CDR3 is CSARERSVLNYGYTF. The CDR3 bases are TGCAGTGCTAGAGAGAGATCCGTCCTCAACTATGGCTACACCTTC.

The chain links TRBV28 to TRBJ2-7; 8 positions match TRBD1. Germline CDR1 and CDR2: MDHEN and SYDVKM. This CDR3 has 14 amino acids. V gave up 3 bases and J gave up 4 bases; unmatched junction bases: 5. The CDR3 reads CASSFWDRNYEQYF. The CDR3 DNA reads TGTGCCAGCAGTTTTTGGGACAGGAATTACGAGCAGTACTTC.

In its sample, this clonotype was seen a few times. J is TRBJ2-5 and V is TRBV5-1, with D maybe TRBD2 (5 bases). Looked up from germline, CDR1 is SGHRS and CDR2 is YFSETQ. The CDR3 is made up of 13 amino acids. Trimming took 0 bases from V and 5 from J, leaving 8 bases between them. CDR3 residues: CASSLAPGETQYF. DNA for the CDR3: TGCGCCAGCAGCTTGGCCCCGGGGGAGACCCAGTACTTC.

The J gene is TRBJ1-1, the V gene TRBV5-6; TRBD1 might be the D (5 bases). Germline V CDR1 and CDR2: SGHDT, YYEEEE. V was pared by 2 bases and J by 8 bases, with 13 bases between. The CDR3 runs to 13 residues. This CDR3 is CASSFLQVGEAFF. The CDR3 DNA is TGTGCCAGCAGCTTTTTACAGGTTGGAGAAGCTTTCTTT.

The CDR3 protein is CASSFAAAGYNEQFF. CDR3 nucleotide sequence: TGTGCCAGCAGCTTTGCGGCGGCAGGCTACAATGAGCAGTTCTTC. V is TRBV7-2 and J is TRBJ2-1; no clear D. V lost 3 bases to trimming and J lost 3 bases, with 12 bases between them. The germline V gene encodes CDR1 SGHTA and CDR2 FQGNSA. The CDR3 length is 15 residues. Supplemented by reference TRBV7-2 and TRBJ2-1, the full variable domain reads GAGVSQSPSNKVTEKGKDVELRCDPISGHTALYWYRQSLGQGLEFLIYFQGNSAPDKSGLPSDRFSAERTGGSVSTLTIQRTQQEDSAVYLCASSFAAAGYNEQFFGPGTRLTVL.

This clonotype was detected a few times. The chain is built from TRBV6-1 and TRBJ1-2; D gene unclear. This CDR3 is built from 10 residues. The V gene lost 7 bases and the J gene lost 9 bases, with 9 bases spanning the gap. In germline, CDR1 is MNHNS, CDR2 SASEGT. The CDR3 here is CASKGSRYTF. CDR3 DNA: TGTGCCAGCAAGGGCAGTCGCTACACCTTC.

The genes are TRBV20-1 and TRBJ2-5; 7 positions agree with TRBD1. CDR3 length: 15 residues. V was clipped by 4 bases and J by 0 bases; unmatched bases: 8. Germline V gene data show CDR1 as DFQATT and CDR2 as SNEGSKA (reference sequence). CDR3 sequence (DNA): TGCAGTGCTAATGGGGACAGAAAAAACCAAGAGACCCAGTACTTC. Its translation: CSANGDRKNQETQYF.

J is TRBJ2-3 and V is TRBV4-2; D is unresolved. V was cut by 1 base and J by 11 bases, with 10 bases left in between. Per the germline V gene, CDR1 is LGHNA and CDR2 is YNFKEQ. This CDR3 has 12 amino acids. CDR3 bases: TGTGCCAGCAGCCAAGTAACCACCCTGCAGTATTTT. Its translation: CASSQVTTLQYF.

This chain uses TRBV5-4 with TRBJ2-1; no reliable D call. CDR1 is SGHNT, CDR2 YYREEE, per germline (reference sequence). This CDR3 region has 14 residues. Trimming left V 0 bases short and J 7 bases short, with 11 bases between. The CDR3 DNA is TGTGCCAGCAGCTTGGCCAATTTGCGAAATGAGCAGTTCTTC. Amino acids: CASSLANLRNEQFF.

The J gene is TRBJ2-4, the V gene TRBV24-1; D uncertain. Germline values: CDR1 KGHDR, CDR2 SFDVKD. Trimming left V 4 bases short and J 0 bases short, with 15 bases between. CDR3 length equals 17 residues. The CDR3 DNA is TGTGCCACCAGTGACCTCGTTCGAGAGATAGCCAAAAACATTCAGTACTTC. Protein sequence: CATSDLVREIAKNIQYF.

This chain joins TRBV6-5 and TRBJ2-1; 7 nucleotides agree with TRBD1. Losses at the gene ends were 5 bases for V and 6 bases for J; bases not matched to a gene: 7. Looked up from germline, CDR1 is MNHEY and CDR2 is SVGAGI. The CDR3 totals 14 residues. The CDR3 DNA is TGTGCCAGCAGTCAAATGACAGGGCGCAATGAGCAGTTCTTC. It is translated as CASSQMTGRNEQFF.

The rearrangement uses TRBV12-3 or TRBV12-4 and TRBJ1-5; TRBD1 agrees at 7 bases. The J segment lost 0 bases and the V segment lost 5 bases, leaving 4 bases of the junction unmatched. This CDR3 spans 15 amino acids. The CDR3 protein is CASSLGQYSNQPQHF. The DNA of the CDR3 is TGTGCCAGCAGTCTGGGACAGTATAGCAATCAGCCCCAGCATTTT.

The rearrangement links TRBV2 to TRBJ2-7; D might be TRBD1 or TRBD2, each matching 5 bases. The CDR3 extends over 12 amino acids. Germline CDR1 reads SNHLY; CDR2 reads FYNNEI. Trimming removed 3 bases at V and 12 bases at J, with 15 bases between. The DNA for the CDR3 is TGTGCCAGCAGTGAGCAGGGTGCCCGGGGGTACTTC. The encoded protein is CASSEQGARGYF.

This clonotype was detected only once. The chain uses TRBV7-9 and TRBJ1-1, with no clear D. The germline V gene has CDR1 SEHNR and CDR2 FQNEAQ (reference sequence). Deletions cut 3 bases from V and 1 base from J, with 12 bases between. This CDR3 has 15 amino acids. In nucleotides, the CDR3 is TGTGCCAGCAGCTTTAACTCTCCGACGAACACTGAAGCTTTCTTT. Amino acid sequence: CASSFNSPTNTEAFF.